A single sample gave rise to the 8 T cell receptor beta chains below, sequenced in a study of regulatory and conventional T cells in RAG deficiency. Profiled with immunoSEQ multiplex PCR; TCRdb holds only in-frame clones, not every one. Of about 24,000 clones detected, around 97% appear once; the ten largest clones hold roughly 1.3%. The sorted conventional CD4+ T cells were CD25-low and CD127-high, with genomic DNA sequenced. This sample was also put to use in a study of regulatory T cells. From that paper: The PCR used 52 TRBV and 13 TRBJ primers.

The sample consisted of CD25- CD4+ T cells sorted from blood. The source is a human donor in good health.

The V and J genes are TRBV7-9 and TRBJ2-5; TRBD1 matches 8 bases. Germline V gene lookup returns CDR1 SEHNR and CDR2 FQNEAQ (reference sequence). The V gene end was trimmed by 3 bases and the J gene end by 2 bases; junction bases not matched to a gene: 8. This CDR3 spans 16 amino acids. The CDR3 is CASSLPLRTGQETQYF. CDR3 coding DNA: TGTGCCAGCAGCTTGCCCCTGAGGACAGGGCAAGAGACCCAGTACTTC. Supplemented by reference TRBV7-9 and TRBJ2-5, the full variable domain reads DTGVSQNPRHKITKRGQNVTFRCDPISEHNRLYWYRQTLGQGPEFLTYFQNEAQLEKSRLLSDRFSAERPKGSFSTLEIQRTEQGDSAMYLCASSLPLRTGQETQYFGPGTRLLVL.

The chain recombines TRBV30 with TRBJ2-2; TRBD2 is a possible D gene (5 bases). V lost 0 bases, J lost 6 bases, and 17 bases lay in between. CDR1 and CDR2 from the germline V gene are GTSNPN and SVGIG (reference sequence). The CDR3 has 16 residues. The CDR3 DNA reads TGTGCCTGGAGTGTACAAAAAGGGTGGGGAGCCGGGGAGCTGTTTTTT. Translated, it gives CAWSVQKGWGAGELFF.

The chain links TRBV18 to TRBJ2-5; 11 nucleotides match TRBD2. CDR1 and CDR2 (germline): KGHSH, LQKENI. CDR3 length equals 14 residues. V was clipped by 0 bases and J by 8 bases; unmatched bases: 2. In DNA form, the CDR3 reads TGTGCCAGCTCACCACCCGGGACTAGCGGTACCCAGTACTTC. This translates into CASSPPGTSGTQYF.

The rearrangement links TRBV15 to TRBJ1-2, with 10 bases that match TRBD1. Germline lookup yields CDR1 LNHNV and CDR2 YYDKDF (reference sequence). V dropped 4 bases and J dropped 4; count of bases not matched to a gene: 6. The CDR3 totals 15 residues. Here the CDR3 reads CATSKRGQGVYGYTF. CDR3 nucleotides: TGTGCCACCAGCAAGCGAGGACAGGGGGTCTATGGCTACACCTTC.

The chain has TRBV5-8 and TRBJ1-1; no clear D. The CDR3 sequence is 15 residues long. Trimming cost V 1 base and J 7 bases, with 17 bases left between them. Germline CDR1 is SGHTS and CDR2 is YDEGEE. The CDR3 loop reads CASSLQGGISSEAFF. CDR3 DNA sequence: TGTGCCAGCAGCTTGCAAGGCGGGATATCGAGTGAAGCTTTCTTT.

The rearrangement uses TRBV5-1 and TRBJ2-4; TRBD1 might be the D (7 bases). V was trimmed by 1 base and J by 2 bases, leaving 13 bases between them. This CDR3 is built from 16 residues. Germline CDR1 SGHRS, CDR2 YFSETQ. The CDR3 is CASSLTGEATKNIQYF. As DNA, the CDR3 is TGCGCCAGCAGCTTGACAGGGGAGGCGACCAAAAACATTCAGTACTTC.

In this sample, this clone turned up once. In DNA, the CDR3 is TGTGCCAGCTCACCACTACGGAATTCACCCCTCCACTTT. Its protein product is CASSPLRNSPLHF. The genes are TRBV18 and TRBJ1-6; no reliable D call. The CDR3 is 13 residues long. V lost 1 base and J lost 7, with 5 bases in between. Germline lookup yields CDR1 KGHSH and CDR2 LQKENI.

V is TRBV4-3 and J is TRBJ1-2; a possible D gene is TRBD1 (5 bases). The V gene's germline CDR1 is LGHNA and CDR2 YSLEER. CDR3 length: 14 residues. Deletions cut 0 bases from V and 4 bases from J, with 9 bases between. DNA of the CDR3: TGCGCCAGCAGCCAAGAAGGCCAGGGCTATGGCTACACCTTC. Its translation: CASSQEGQGYGYTF.